Below are 27 T cell receptor beta chains sequenced from a single sample in a study of T cells in Graves' hyperthyroidism and ophthalmopathy. RNA transcripts yielded amplified TCR beta CDR3 regions. TCR CDR3 regions were first amplified by RT-PCR with HTBI primers. TCRdb processed the multiplex PCR reads anew with MiXCR; each CDR3 protein has one entry. The sample has around 610,000 distinct CDR3 sequences; about 15% are singletons. The sample taken for sequencing was blood. These receptors originate from a middle-aged woman with Graves' ophthalmopathy.

This clonotype appeared many times. The chain combines TRBV6-5 with TRBJ1-1; D not resolved. Germline CDR1 is MNHEY and CDR2 is SVGAGI. V was pared by 0 bases and J by 5 bases, with 16 bases between. This CDR3 spans 16 amino acids. The CDR3 nucleotides are TGTGCCAGCAGTTACTCGTTATGGCGAGTCGGGACTGAAGCTTTCTTT. It is translated as CASSYSLWRVGTEAFF.

This clonotype has ten or more counts. The chain is built from TRBV12-3 or TRBV12-4 and TRBJ1-5; weak D call: TRBD1 (6 bases). V shed 5 bases and J shed 11 bases, with 16 bases lying between them. The CDR3 sequence is 13 residues long. CDR3 in amino acids: CASSPIDRRAQHF. The CDR3 DNA is TGTGCCAGCAGTCCCATAGACAGGCGGGCCCAGCATTTT.

This clonotype has ten or more counts. The chain links TRBV29-1 to TRBJ2-7; 14 bases fit TRBD2. J was trimmed by 0 bases and V by 6 bases; bases with no gene match: 4. Germline CDR1 reads SQVTM; CDR2 reads ANQGSEA. CDR3 length: 15 amino acids. This CDR3 is CSVTGTSGGSYEQYF. Written as DNA, the CDR3 is TGCAGCGTCACCGGGACTAGCGGGGGCTCCTACGAGCAGTACTTC.

CDR3 bases: TGTGCCAGCAGGTCCGGGACTAGCGGAAAAGAGACCCAGTACTTC. Its protein product is CASRSGTSGKETQYF. This chain uses TRBV6-1 with TRBJ2-5, with 11 bases identical to TRBD2. The CDR3 runs to 15 residues. The J segment lost 3 bases and the V segment lost 6 bases, leaving 6 bases of the junction unmatched. The germline V gene encodes CDR1 MNHNS and CDR2 SASEGT.

This clonotype was picked up many times. The CDR3: CASSFGGYNEQYF. DNA for the CDR3: TGTGCCAGCAGTTTCGGGGGATACAACGAGCAGTACTTC. This chain connects TRBV12-3 or TRBV12-4 to TRBJ2-7; D may be TRBD2 (6 bases). V shed 3 bases and J shed 5 bases, with 11 bases lying between them. The CDR3 loop spans 13 amino acids.

This clonotype occurred once. V is TRBV27 and J is TRBJ2-2; D remains unclear. The CDR3 covers 15 residues. Germline values: CDR1 MNHEY, CDR2 SMNVEV (reference sequence). V lost 1 base to trimming and J lost 0 bases, with 6 bases between them. CDR3: CASSLFSANTGELFF. In DNA form, the CDR3 reads TGTGCCAGCAGTTTATTCAGCGCGAACACCGGGGAGCTGTTTTTT.

The table lists this clonotype with many counts. The chain recombines TRBV20-1 with TRBJ1-2; D is possibly TRBD1 (6 bases). The CDR3 totals 12 residues. The V end lost 6 bases, the J end lost 5 bases, and 13 bases lay between the germline ends. Per the germline V gene, CDR1 is DFQATT and CDR2 is SNEGSKA (reference sequence). CDR3 region: CSADPQGYGYTF. For the CDR3, the DNA is TGCAGTGCAGACCCACAGGGTTATGGCTACACCTTC.

There are many counts of this clonotype. The chain has TRBV29-1 and TRBJ1-2, with a tentative D call TRBD1 (6 bases). Trimming cost V 3 bases and J 4 bases, with 15 bases left between them. The germline gives CDR1 SQVTM, CDR2 ANQGSEA. The CDR3 spans 14 residues. The CDR3 DNA is TGCAGCGTTGATAAGGGGGGCGCCGGCTATGGCTACACCTTC. This translates into CSVDKGGAGYGYTF.

This clonotype occurred a few times. CDR3: CASSLQGAIAGNTIYF. As DNA, the CDR3 is TGTGCCAGCAGCTTACAGGGGGCGATTGCTGGAAACACCATATATTTT. V is TRBV11-1 and J is TRBJ1-3; 8 bases are shared with TRBD1. V lost 2 bases and J lost 2; bases outside the gene matches: 5. Germline V lookup: CDR1 SGHAT, CDR2 FQDESV (reference sequence). The CDR3 is made up of 16 amino acids.

This chain uses TRBV10-2 with TRBJ2-7; D is possibly TRBD2 (6 bases). V dropped 3 bases and J dropped 1 base, with 19 bases sitting between them. The CDR3 covers 17 residues. Germline CDR1 reads WSHSY; CDR2 reads SAAADI. CDR3 bases: TGCGCCAGCAGTGAACTCGGGGCGAGCGGGTTATCCTACGAGCAGTACTTC. This translates into CASSELGASGLSYEQYF.

In its sample, this clonotype was seen a few times. This chain connects TRBV10-3 to TRBJ2-7; D may correspond to TRBD1 or TRBD2 (5 bases each). Trimming removed 6 bases at V and 6 bases at J, with 15 bases between. The germline gives CDR1 ENHRY, CDR2 SYGVKD. This CDR3 is 13 amino acids long. The DNA for the CDR3 is TGTGCCATCAGCCCTGGGACCCGGGGCGAGCAGTACTTC. It codes for CAISPGTRGEQYF.

This clonotype was seen a few times. This chain connects TRBV6-5 to TRBJ2-5; D may match TRBD1 or TRBD2 (6 bases each). The V end was cut by 0 bases, the J end by 5 bases, with 10 bases between. This CDR3 region has 14 residues. Germline V CDR1 and CDR2: MNHEY, SVGAGI. CDR3 nucleotides: TGTGCCAGCAGTTACTCGGGGGGCGAGGAGACCCAGTACTTC. This codes for CASSYSGGEETQYF.

This clonotype was counted at least ten times. The chain has TRBV10-3 and TRBJ2-7; 9 nucleotides agree with TRBD1. The CDR3 runs 12 residues. The V and J ends lost 4 bases and 5 bases, in that order; junction bases with no gene match: 0. Germline V gene sequence: CDR1 ENHRY, CDR2 SYGVKD. CDR3 bases: TGTGCCATCAGTGGGACAGGGGACGAGCAGTACTTC. Its protein product is CAISGTGDEQYF.

The rearrangement links TRBV3-1 to TRBJ2-7; TRBD2 agrees at 7 bases. The CDR3 loop spans 16 amino acids. Trimming removed 7 bases from V and 4 bases from J; junction bases left unmatched: 16. Germline V gene lookup returns CDR1 LGHDT and CDR2 YNNKEL (reference sequence). CDR3 sequence reads: CASKAGDGIPTYEQYF. The DNA of the CDR3 is TGTGCCAGCAAGGCGGGAGACGGGATCCCTACTTACGAGCAGTACTTC.

There are many counts of this clonotype. The chain couples TRBV28 to TRBJ1-2; 7 bases agree with TRBD1. The V gene's germline CDR1 is MDHEN and CDR2 SYDVKM. The junction had 10 bases not matched to a gene; V was cut back by 7 bases and J by 8 bases. The CDR3 length is 13 residues. As DNA, the CDR3 is TGTGCCAGCACCCTCGGGACAGTTCCGGGCTACACCTTC. Residues: CASTLGTVPGYTF.

The chain uses TRBV27 and TRBJ1-1, with D possibly TRBD1 on 5 matching bases. CDR1 and CDR2 from the germline V gene are MNHEY and SMNVEV (reference sequence). Trimming shortened V by 1 base and J by 5 bases, and 11 bases separated the two germline ends. The CDR3 runs 14 residues. The CDR3 nucleotides read TGTGCCAGCAGTTTATATAAGGGGCGGACTGAAGCTTTCTTT. It yields the protein CASSLYKGRTEAFF.

This clonotype has ten or more counts. The CDR3 protein is CSARDIRTSGMSYEQYF. The CDR3 DNA follows: TGCAGTGCTAGAGACATAAGGACTAGCGGGATGTCCTACGAGCAGTACTTC. V gene TRBV20-1 combines with J gene TRBJ2-7; 12 bases line up with TRBD2. Germline CDR1 and CDR2: DFQATT and SNEGSKA (reference sequence). This CDR3 spans 17 amino acids. V was clipped by 0 bases and J by 1 base; unmatched bases: 7.

The chain carries TRBV28 and TRBJ1-5; D is uncertain. CDR1 MDHEN and CDR2 SYDVKM come from the germline V gene. Deletions cut 1 base from V and 7 bases from J, with 11 bases between. This CDR3 has 14 amino acids. For the CDR3, the DNA is TGTGCCAGCAGTTTATACCTAGGGTACCAGCCCCAGCATTTT. It translates to CASSLYLGYQPQHF.

This clonotype was seen repeatedly, ten times or more. The J gene is TRBJ1-2, the V gene TRBV2; no firm D call. CDR1 SNHLY and CDR2 FYNNEI come from the germline V gene. Trimming pared 2 bases from V and 4 bases from J, leaving 5 bases between. CDR3 length: 12 amino acids. The CDR3 bases are TGTGCCAGCAGTGAAACATCCTATGGCTACACCTTC. This sequence encodes CASSETSYGYTF.

The CDR3 sequence: CASAQGGIYEQYF. The CDR3 region has the DNA TGTGCCAGCGCACAGGGGGGAATCTACGAGCAGTACTTC. J is TRBJ2-7 and V is TRBV27; 8 nucleotides align to TRBD1. The CDR3 loop spans 13 amino acids. Germline values: CDR1 MNHEY, CDR2 SMNVEV (reference sequence). V lost 8 bases to trimming and J lost 3 bases; unmatched junction nucleotides: 6.

This clonotype occurred many times. The J gene is TRBJ1-5, the V gene TRBV15; tentatively, D is TRBD1 (6 bases). The V end was cut by 1 base, the J end by 4 bases, with 11 bases between. The CDR3 spans 15 residues. Germline loops: CDR1 LNHNV, CDR2 YYDKDF (reference sequence). Here the CDR3 reads CATSRVSGANQPQHF. Here the CDR3 DNA reads TGTGCCACCAGCAGAGTTTCGGGGGCAAATCAGCCCCAGCATTTT. Drawing the rest from reference TRBV15 and TRBJ1-5, the complete variable domain is DAMVIQNPRYQVTQFGKPVTLSCSQTLNHNVMYWYQQKSSQAPKLLFHYYDKDFNNEADTPDNFQSRRPNTSFCFLDIRSPGLGDTAMYLCATSRVSGANQPQHFGDGTRLSIL.

The table lists this clonotype with many counts. V is TRBV29-1 and J is TRBJ1-1; D is ambiguous. The CDR3 spans 11 residues. In germline, CDR1 is SQVTM, CDR2 ANQGSEA. V lost 7 bases and J lost 5, with 11 bases in between. CDR3 in amino acids: CSGGPETEAFF. The DNA for the CDR3 is TGCAGCGGCGGCCCCGAGACTGAAGCTTTCTTT. The whole variable domain, remainder taken from reference TRBV29-1 and TRBJ1-1, is SAVISQKPSRDICQRGTSLTIQCQVDSQVTMMFWYRQQPGQSLTLIATANQGSEATYESGFVIDKFPISRPNLTFSTLTVSNMSPEDSSIYLCSGGPETEAFFGQGTRLTVV.

V and J are TRBV5-1 and TRBJ1-2; no clear D. The CDR3 has 14 amino acids. Per germline, CDR1 SGHRS and CDR2 YFSETQ. With 4 bases removed from V and 2 bases from J, the gap between germline ends came to 12 bases. CDR3 residues: CASSLDPHNYGYTF. The DNA for the CDR3 is TGCGCCAGCAGCCTGGACCCTCACAACTATGGCTACACCTTC.

This clonotype was observed many times. The V gene is TRBV28, the J gene TRBJ2-7; D is unclear. The V end lost 7 bases, the J end lost 4 bases, and 11 bases lay between the germline ends. The CDR3 length is 12 residues. CDR1 and CDR2 from the germline V gene are MDHEN and SYDVKM. CDR3 sequence reads: CASNIRDYEQYF. The CDR3 DNA reads TGTGCCAGCAATATTAGGGATTACGAGCAGTACTTC.

In the case of this clonotype: Relative to the germline gene, one junction end is altered; a read error may explain this. The V gene is TRBV27, the J gene TRBJ2-7; D remains ambiguous. Germline CDR1 and CDR2: MNHEY and SMNVEV (reference sequence). The CDR3 runs 14 residues. CDR3 sequence: CAGSFRRSSYEQYF. The CDR3 region has the DNA TGTGCCGGCAGTTTCCGACGGAGCTCCTACGAGCAGTACTTC.

This clonotype was detected a few times. V usage is TRBV3-1 and J usage is TRBJ1-2, with D possibly being TRBD1 (5 bases). Germline CDR1 is LGHDT and CDR2 is YNNKEL (reference sequence). V was shortened by 2 bases and J by 8 bases, with 9 bases between the two germline ends. The CDR3 contains 12 residues. The CDR3: CASSQRGGGYTF. DNA for the CDR3: TGTGCCAGCAGCCAACGGGGGGGAGGCTACACCTTC.

The table lists this clonotype with many counts. The chain carries TRBV19 and TRBJ2-7, with D unresolved. There are 13 residues in the CDR3. Per the germline V gene, CDR1 is LNHDA and CDR2 is SQIVND (reference sequence). V was clipped by 0 bases and J by 3 bases, with 6 bases between them. The CDR3 sequence is CASSIDLHYEQYF. CDR3 DNA sequence: TGTGCCAGTAGTATAGACCTACACTACGAGCAGTACTTC. The full variable domain, completed using reference TRBV19 and TRBJ2-7, is DGGITQSPKYLFRKEGQNVTLSCEQNLNHDAMYWYRQDPGQGLRLIYYSQIVNDFQKGDIAEGYSVSREKKESFPLTVTSAQKNPTAFYLCASSIDLHYEQYFGPGTRLTVT.